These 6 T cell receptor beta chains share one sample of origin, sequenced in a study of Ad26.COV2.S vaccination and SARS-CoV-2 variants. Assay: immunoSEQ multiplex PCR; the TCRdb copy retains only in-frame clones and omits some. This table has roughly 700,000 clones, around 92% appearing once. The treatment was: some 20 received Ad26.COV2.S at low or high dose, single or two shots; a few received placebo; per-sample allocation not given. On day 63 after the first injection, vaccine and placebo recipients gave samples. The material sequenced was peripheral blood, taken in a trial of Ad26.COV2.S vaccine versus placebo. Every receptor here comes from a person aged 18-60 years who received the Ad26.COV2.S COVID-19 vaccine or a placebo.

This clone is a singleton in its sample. This CDR3 reads CSIRGIHTDTQYF. CDR3 sequence (DNA): TGCAGTATCCGGGGTATACACACAGATACGCAGTATTTT. The chain is built from TRBV29-1 and TRBJ2-3; D is possibly TRBD2 (5 bases). Germline CDR1 reads SQVTM; CDR2 reads ANQGSEA. The CDR3 spans 13 residues.

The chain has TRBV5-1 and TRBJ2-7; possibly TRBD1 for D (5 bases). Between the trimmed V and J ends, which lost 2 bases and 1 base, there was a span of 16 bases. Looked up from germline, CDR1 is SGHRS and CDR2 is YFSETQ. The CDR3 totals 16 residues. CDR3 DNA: TGCGCCAGCAGCTTCCTTGGACAACCGTCTTCCTACGAGCAGTACTTC. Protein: CASSFLGQPSSYEQYF. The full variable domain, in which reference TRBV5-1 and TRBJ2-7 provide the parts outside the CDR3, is KAGVTQTPRYLIKTRGQQVTLSCSPISGHRSVSWYQQTPGQGLQFLFEYFSETQRNKGNFPGRFSGRQFSNSRSEMNVSTLELGDSALYLCASSFLGQPSSYEQYFGPGTRLTVT.

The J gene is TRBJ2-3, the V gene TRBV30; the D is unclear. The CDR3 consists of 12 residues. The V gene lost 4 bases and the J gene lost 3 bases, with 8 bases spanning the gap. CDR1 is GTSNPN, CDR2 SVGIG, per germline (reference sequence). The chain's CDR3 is CAWMVRTDTQYF. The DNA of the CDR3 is TGTGCCTGGATGGTCAGGACAGATACGCAGTATTTT.

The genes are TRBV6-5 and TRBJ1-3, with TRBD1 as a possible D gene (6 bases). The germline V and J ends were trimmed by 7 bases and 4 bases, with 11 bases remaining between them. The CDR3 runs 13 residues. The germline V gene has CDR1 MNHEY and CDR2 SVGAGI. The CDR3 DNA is TGTGCCAGCATTACAGGGTACGGAAACACCATATATTTT. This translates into CASITGYGNTIYF.

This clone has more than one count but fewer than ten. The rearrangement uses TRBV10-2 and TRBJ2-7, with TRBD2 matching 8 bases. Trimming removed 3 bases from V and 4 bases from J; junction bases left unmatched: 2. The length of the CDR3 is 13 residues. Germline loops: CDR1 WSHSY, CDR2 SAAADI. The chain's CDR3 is CASSEGGRYEQYF. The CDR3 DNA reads TGCGCCAGCAGTGAAGGCGGGAGGTACGAGCAGTACTTC.

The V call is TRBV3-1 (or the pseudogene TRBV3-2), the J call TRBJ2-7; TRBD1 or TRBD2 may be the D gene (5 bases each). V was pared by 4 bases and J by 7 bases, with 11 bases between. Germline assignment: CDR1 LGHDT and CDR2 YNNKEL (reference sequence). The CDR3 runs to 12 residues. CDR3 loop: CASSRGTGEQYF. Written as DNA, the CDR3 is TGTGCCAGCAGCCGGGGGACGGGAGAGCAGTACTTC.